The clone carrying this T cell receptor (beta chain) was detected a few times. The antigen is not known. The second PCR ran about 6 to 12 cycles with a sample-barcoded 5' primer and J-beta primers. Every individual sample yielded 2.5 million or more paired-end reads (each containing CDR3). TCRdb itself ran the 5' RACE reads through MiXCR, one entry per CDR3 protein. Of about 680,000 distinct CDR3 sequences in the sample, around half were seen once. V lost 2 bases and J lost 0; bases outside the gene matches: 4. Looked up from germline, CDR1 is SGHTA and CDR2 is FQGNSA. The CDR3 contains 15 residues. This specimen comes from a study of blood T cells in healthy people across ages. Study findings and constraints: The percentage of naive T cells correlated strongly with TCR beta diversity. Among long-lived donors, naive CD4+ cells were more numerous and diversity higher than in aged donors.

The chain has TRBV7-2 and TRBJ2-7; TRBD2 matches 7 bases. This sequence originates from a woman between 55 and 75 years old in good health. Sequencing was performed on blood. For the CDR3, the DNA is TGTGCCAGCAGCTTAAGGGACTACGCCTCCTACGAGCAGTACTTC. It translates to CASSLRDYASYEQYF.